These T cell receptor beta chains were read from a single sample in a study of shared clonotypes between healthy human individuals. This table comes from immunoSEQ multiplex PCR, and its TCRdb copy is limited to in-frame clones, with some not included. This sample has roughly 2,500,000 clones, with over 85% found just once. Material: naive CD4+ T cells from PBMCs. The receptor source for this set is a young man in good health. Some clones in this sample may be carry-over from other donors' samples. Each CDR3 is given with its conserved first and last residue. The D gene is left open where the match is weak. Clone size is not always given. Where it is, it says once, few, many or a class for expanded clones.

TRBJ2-5,once,.,TRBV4-3,CASSQDSKETQYF,TGCGCCAGCAGCCAAGATAGTAAAGAGACCCAGTACTTC
TRBJ1-4,once,.,TRBV6-1,CASRDPRWGNEKLFF,TGTGCCAGCAGGGACCCGAGGTGGGGGAATGAAAAACTGTTTTTT
TRBJ2-4,.,.,TRBV27,CASSLSGGNIQYF,TGTGCCAGCAGTTTATCCGGGGGTAACATTCAGTACTTC
TRBJ2-3,.,TRBD2,TRBV18,CASSPPSGSIPDTQYF,TGTGCCAGCTCACCACCAAGCGGGAGTATCCCAGATACGCAGTATTTT
TRBJ1-1,.,TRBD1,TRBV23-1,CASSPGTGVPGAEAFF,TGCGCCAGCAGCCCCGGGACAGGGGTCCCGGGGGCTGAAGCTTTCTTT
TRBJ1-1,.,TRBD1,TRBV6-6,CASSPGTAYNEAFF,TGTGCCAGCAGCCCCGGGACAGCCTATAATGAAGCTTTCTTT
TRBJ1-3,.,.,TRBV29-1,CSVEGDGGNTIYF,TGCAGCGTTGAAGGGGACGGCGGAAACACCATATATTTT
TRBJ1-4,.,TRBD1,TRBV25-1,CASSDPGTGNGKLFF,TGTGCCAGCAGTGATCCCGGGACAGGGAATGGTAAACTGTTTTTT
TRBJ2-5,.,.,TRBV7-8,CASSPTGGPPQETQYF,TGTGCCAGCAGCCCGACCGGCGGCCCACCCCAAGAGACCCAGTACTTC
TRBJ1-1,.,.,TRBV30,CAWTRGMATEAFF,TGTGCCTGGACTAGGGGCATGGCCACTGAAGCTTTCTTT
TRBJ2-5,.,TRBD2,TRBV7-2,CASSFRLAGGPETQYF,TGTGCCAGCAGCTTCCGACTAGCGGGAGGCCCAGAGACCCAGTACTTC
TRBJ1-2,.,.,TRBV15,CATSRDAGSGYGYTF,TGTGCCACCAGCAGAGACGCAGGGTCGGGCTATGGCTACACCTTC
TRBJ1-6,.,.,TRBV11-1,CASSTTGGNNSPLHF,TGTGCCAGCAGCACAACAGGCGGAAATAATTCACCCCTCCACTTT
TRBJ1-4,.,.,TRBV9,CASSVGTGRNEKLFF,TGTGCCAGCAGCGTAGGGACGGGGAGGAATGAAAAACTGTTTTTT
TRBJ2-7,.,.,TRBV28,CASVTGLHEQYF,TGTGCCAGCGTTACAGGGTTACACGAGCAGTACTTC
TRBJ2-3,.,.,TRBV7-9,CASSPLMWEREDTQYF,TGTGCCAGCAGCCCCCTAATGTGGGAGAGGGAAGATACGCAGTATTTT